Each of the 4 T cell receptor beta chains below was sequenced from the same sample in a study of T cells in Graves' hyperthyroidism and ophthalmopathy. Amplification yielded TCR beta CDR3 regions, with RNA transcripts as the source. With the HTBI primer set, the TCR CDR3 went through a first round of RT-PCR. TCRdb processed the multiplex PCR reads anew with MiXCR; each CDR3 protein has one entry. The table lists a few hundred thousand distinct CDR3 sequences, roughly a fifth of them singletons, with 39% in the top ten. Sequenced material: blood. These receptors were taken from a man between 45 and 60 years old with Graves' ophthalmopathy.

This clonotype was observed at least ten times. This chain links TRBV10-3 with TRBJ2-5; TRBD1 matches 10 bases. With V trimmed by 5 bases and J by 1 base, 4 bases remained unmatched. The CDR3 sequence is 15 residues long. The V gene's germline CDR1 is ENHRY and CDR2 SYGVKD. In nucleotides, the CDR3 is TGTGCCATCAGTCGGACAGGGGGGGTCCAAGAGACCCAGTACTTC. Its protein product is CAISRTGGVQETQYF.

In its sample, this clonotype was seen many times. V is TRBV11-2 and J is TRBJ2-6; D is unclear. The CDR3 covers 15 residues. V lost 0 bases and J 0 bases, leaving 3 bases between the germline ends. CDR1 and CDR2 (germline): SGHAT, FQNNGV. The CDR3 DNA reads TGTGCCAGCAGCTTAGATCCCTCTGGGGCCAACGTCCTGACTTTC. As protein: CASSLDPSGANVLTF. Looking up the rest from reference TRBV11-2 and TRBJ2-6 gives the full variable domain: EAGVAQSPRYKIIEKRQSVAFWCNPISGHATLYWYQQILGQGPKLLIQFQNNGVVDDSQLPKDRFSAERLKGVDSTLKIQPAKLEDSAVYLCASSLDPSGANVLTFGAGSRLTVL.

There are many counts of this clonotype. The chain couples TRBV15 to TRBJ2-3, with no clear D. Germline V gives CDR1 LNHNV, CDR2 YYDKDF (reference sequence). Deletions cut 0 bases from V and 1 base from J, with 11 bases between. The CDR3 loop spans 16 amino acids. For the CDR3, the DNA is TGTGCCACCAGCAGAGATGGCCCCGAACGCACAGATACGCAGTATTTT. Translation gives CATSRDGPERTDTQYF.

This clonotype has only one observation. The gene calls are TRBV3-1 and TRBJ2-2; TRBD2 aligns across 8 bases. There are 18 residues in the CDR3. The germline CDR1 and CDR2 sequences are LGHDT and YNNKEL (reference sequence). V gave up 1 base and J gave up 2 bases; unmatched junction bases: 9. This chain's CDR3 is CASSQVPLTSANTGELFF. The CDR3 nucleotides are TGTGCCAGCAGCCAAGTCCCCTTGACTAGCGCAAACACCGGGGAGCTGTTTTTT.